This TCR beta chain was identified in a study of metastatic and nonmetastatic thyroid tumors. Study as a whole: Blood and tumor or nodule tissue repertoires from malignant and benign thyroid patients were compared. Study observations and caveats: Compared with benign nodules, malignant thyroid tumors were reported to have significantly higher TCR beta diversity in both blood and tumor.

TCRdb reprocessed the PCR reads via MiXCR. The sample gives roughly 89,000 clones, approximately 12% of which show up once; around 8.8% is in the top ten. All patients reached thyroid surgery having received no treatment beforehand. A few counts support this clone. No antigen is known for it. A much larger clonotype is one base distant, so this may be a read error. Trimming pared 4 bases from V and 8 bases from J, leaving 9 bases between. The CDR3 is made up of 12 amino acids. In germline, CDR1 is SGHVS, CDR2 FNYEAQ. This receptor was taken from a female donor with papillary thyroid cancer or a benign thyroid nodule (not recorded which). Some clones in this sample may be carry-over from other donors' samples. The sequenced material came from tumor tissue. V is TRBV7-6 and J is TRBJ2-1; D unresolved. CDR3 protein: CASSSLRDEQFF. In DNA form, the CDR3 reads TGTGCCAGCAGCTCCTTAAGGGATGAGCAGTTCTTC.